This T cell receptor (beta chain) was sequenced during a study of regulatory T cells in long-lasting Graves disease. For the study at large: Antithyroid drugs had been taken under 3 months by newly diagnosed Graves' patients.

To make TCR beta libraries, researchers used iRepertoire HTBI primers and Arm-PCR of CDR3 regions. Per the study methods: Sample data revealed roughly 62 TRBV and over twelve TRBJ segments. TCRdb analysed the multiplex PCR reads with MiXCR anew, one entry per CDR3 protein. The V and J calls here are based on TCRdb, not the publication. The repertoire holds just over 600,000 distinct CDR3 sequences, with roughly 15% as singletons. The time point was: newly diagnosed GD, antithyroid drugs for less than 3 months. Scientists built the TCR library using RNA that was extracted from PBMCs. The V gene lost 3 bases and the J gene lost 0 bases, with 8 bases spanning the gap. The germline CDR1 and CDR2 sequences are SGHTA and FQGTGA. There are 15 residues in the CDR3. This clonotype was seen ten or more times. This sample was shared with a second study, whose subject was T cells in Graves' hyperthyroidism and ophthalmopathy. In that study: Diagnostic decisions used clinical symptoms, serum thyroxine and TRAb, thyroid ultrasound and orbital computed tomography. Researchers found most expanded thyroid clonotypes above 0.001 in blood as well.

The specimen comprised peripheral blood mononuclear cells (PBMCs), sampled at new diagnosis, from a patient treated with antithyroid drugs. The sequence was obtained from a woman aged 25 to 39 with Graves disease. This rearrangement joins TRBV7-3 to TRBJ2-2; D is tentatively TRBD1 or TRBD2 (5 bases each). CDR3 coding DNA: TGTGCCAGCAGCTTGGGACGGTCGAACACCGGGGAGCTGTTTTTT. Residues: CASSLGRSNTGELFF.